This T cell receptor beta chain came from a study of blood T cell repertoires in COVID-19. Study summary: T cells, B-cell-depleted T cells, or PBMCs supplied cDNA or gDNA.

The germline gives CDR1 LGHNA, CDR2 YNFKEQ. V dropped 0 bases and J dropped 0 bases, with 14 bases sitting between them. The CDR3 extends over 17 amino acids. Assay: immunoSEQ multiplex PCR; the TCRdb copy retains only in-frame clones and omits some. Counted here are about 200,000 clones, about 88% occurring once; the ten biggest clones make up approximately 5.6%. Sequencing was performed on peripheral blood. V gene TRBV4-2 combines with J gene TRBJ1-2, with a weak D call TRBD1 (5 bases). The receptor's source is a woman aged 40 to 49 who had recovered from COVID-19. DNA of the CDR3: TGTGCCAGCAGCCAAGAGGGGTCCCAAGGGGCTAACTATGGCTACACCTTC. Translating it yields CASSQEGSQGANYGYTF.